The clone carrying this T cell receptor beta chain was seen at least ten times. The antigen is not known. The CDR3 consists of 13 residues. From germline, CDR1 is SQVTM and CDR2 ANQGSEA. Losses at the gene ends were 6 bases for V and 5 bases for J; bases not matched to a gene: 4. The sample comes from a study of blood T cells in healthy people across ages. The study's findings and limits: Those diversity estimates obtained from one million T cells were thought to be underestimates. A greater number of naive CD4+ cells and higher diversity distinguished long-lived donors from aged donors. Expanded clonotype changes were possibly confounded by unknown donor CMV status.

Using a J-beta primer mix together with a sample-barcoded 5' primer, a second PCR was run for about 6 to 12 cycles. A minimum of 2.5 million CDR3-containing paired-end reads was obtained for each sample. Each CDR3 protein is one row after TCRdb ran MiXCR on the 5' RACE reads. The repertoire consists of 700,000 to 800,000 distinct CDR3 sequences, with roughly two fifths occurring once and the leading ten covering 20% to 25%. This clonotype was obtained from a woman aged 60 to 75 in good health. The chain uses TRBV29-1 and TRBJ2-1; 10 bases line up with TRBD2. The source material was blood. CDR3 in DNA: TGCAGCGTGGGACTAGCGCCTAACAATGAGCAGTTCTTC. The encoded protein is CSVGLAPNNEQFF.